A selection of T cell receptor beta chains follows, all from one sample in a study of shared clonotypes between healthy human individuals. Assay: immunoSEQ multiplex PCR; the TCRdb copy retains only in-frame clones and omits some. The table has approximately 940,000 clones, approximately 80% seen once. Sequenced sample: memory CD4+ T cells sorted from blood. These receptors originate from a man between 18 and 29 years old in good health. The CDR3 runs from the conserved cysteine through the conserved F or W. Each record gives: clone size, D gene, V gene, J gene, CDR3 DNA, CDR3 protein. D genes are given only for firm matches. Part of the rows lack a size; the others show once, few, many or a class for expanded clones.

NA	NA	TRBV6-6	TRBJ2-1	TGTGCCAGCAGTTATCTATTCACCAATGAGCAGTTCTTC	CASSYLFTNEQFF
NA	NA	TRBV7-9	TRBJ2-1	TGTGCCAGCAGCTTAGTGGAGGGCCCCAGTAACAATGAGCAGTTCTTC	CASSLVEGPSNNEQFF
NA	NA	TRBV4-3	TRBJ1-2	TGCGCCAGCAGCCAAGATATTTCTGCTAACTATGGCTACACCTTC	CASSQDISANYGYTF
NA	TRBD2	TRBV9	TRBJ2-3	TGTGCCAGCAGCAGACTAGCAGTTAGGGGCGATACGCAGTATTTT	CASSRLAVRGDTQYF
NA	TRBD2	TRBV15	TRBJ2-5	TGTGCCACCAGCAAAGCGGGGGGGCTGGAGACCCAGTACTTC	CATSKAGGLETQYF
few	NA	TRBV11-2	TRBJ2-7	TGTGCCAGCAGCCCGGACCAGGTGGGGTACGAGCAGTACTTC	CASSPDQVGYEQYF
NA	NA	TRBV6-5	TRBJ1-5	TGTGCCAGCAGTTCGCCCCGGGCCTCGGGTCAGCCCCAGCATTTT	CASSSPRASGQPQHF
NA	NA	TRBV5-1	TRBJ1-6	TGCGCCAGCAGCTTGCCCGGGATCAATTCACCCCTCCACTTT	CASSLPGINSPLHF
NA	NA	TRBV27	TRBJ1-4	TGTGCCAGCAGTCAACAGGGTTTGTCGAATGAAAAACTGTTTTTT	CASSQQGLSNEKLFF
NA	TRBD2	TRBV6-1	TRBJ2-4	TGTGCCAGCAGTGAAGCGCGTTTAGGACTAGCGGGGGGTTCAAACATTCAGTACTTC	CASSEARLGLAGGSNIQYF
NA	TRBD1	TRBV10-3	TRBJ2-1	TGTGCCACTGGACAGGGTTTAAACAATGAGCAGTTCTTC	CATGQGLNNEQFF
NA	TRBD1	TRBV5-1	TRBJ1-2	TGCGCCAGCAGCTTGCAGGGACAGCTATCCTTC	CASSLQGQLSF
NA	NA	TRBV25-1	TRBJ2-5	TGTGCCAGCACTGGCGGGCCGGGGGAGACCCAGTACTTC	CASTGGPGETQYF